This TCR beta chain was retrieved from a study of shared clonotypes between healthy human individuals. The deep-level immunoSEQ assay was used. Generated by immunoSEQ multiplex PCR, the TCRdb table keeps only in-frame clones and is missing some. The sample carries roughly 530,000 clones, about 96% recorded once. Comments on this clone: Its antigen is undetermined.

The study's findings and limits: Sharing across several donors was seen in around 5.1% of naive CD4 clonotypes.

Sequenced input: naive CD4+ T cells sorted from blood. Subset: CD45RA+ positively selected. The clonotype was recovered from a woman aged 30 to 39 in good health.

In nucleotides, the CDR3 is TGTGCCAGCAGTTCCCGGACAATGAACACCGGGGAGCTGTTTTTT. Encoded protein: CASSSRTMNTGELFF. The chain carries TRBV27 and TRBJ2-2; TRBD1 is a possible D gene (5 bases). Germline V gene lookup returns CDR1 MNHEY and CDR2 SMNVEV (reference sequence). V lost 4 bases, J lost 1 base, and 10 bases lay in between. CDR3 length: 15 amino acids.